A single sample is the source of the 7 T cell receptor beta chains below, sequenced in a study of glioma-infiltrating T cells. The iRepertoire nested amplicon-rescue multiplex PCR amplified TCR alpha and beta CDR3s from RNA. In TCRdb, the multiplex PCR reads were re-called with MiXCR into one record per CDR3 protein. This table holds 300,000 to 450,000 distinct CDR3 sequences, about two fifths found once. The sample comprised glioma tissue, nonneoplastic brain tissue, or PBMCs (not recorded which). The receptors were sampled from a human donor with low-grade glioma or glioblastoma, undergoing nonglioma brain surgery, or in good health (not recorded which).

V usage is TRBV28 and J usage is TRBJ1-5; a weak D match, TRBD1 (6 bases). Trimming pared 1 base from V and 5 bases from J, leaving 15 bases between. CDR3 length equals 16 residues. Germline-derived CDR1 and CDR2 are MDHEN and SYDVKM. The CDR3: CASSLFGLRGDQPQHF. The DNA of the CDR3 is TGTGCCAGCAGTTTATTTGGATTGAGGGGGGATCAGCCCCAGCATTTT.

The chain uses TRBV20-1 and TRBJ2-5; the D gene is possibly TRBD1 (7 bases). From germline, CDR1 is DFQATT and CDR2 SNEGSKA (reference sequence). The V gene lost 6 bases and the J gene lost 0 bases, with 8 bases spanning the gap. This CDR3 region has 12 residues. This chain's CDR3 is CSARGDQETQYF. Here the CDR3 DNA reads TGCAGTGCCAGGGGGGACCAAGAGACCCAGTACTTC.

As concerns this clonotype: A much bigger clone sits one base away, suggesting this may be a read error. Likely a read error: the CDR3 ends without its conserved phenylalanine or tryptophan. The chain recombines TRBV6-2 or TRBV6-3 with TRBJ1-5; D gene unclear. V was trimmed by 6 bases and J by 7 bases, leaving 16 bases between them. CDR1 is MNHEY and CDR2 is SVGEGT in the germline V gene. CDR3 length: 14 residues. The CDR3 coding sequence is TGTGCCAGCAGCGATTCTGGGAGAGAACAGCCCCAGCATTCT. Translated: CASSDSGREQPQHS.

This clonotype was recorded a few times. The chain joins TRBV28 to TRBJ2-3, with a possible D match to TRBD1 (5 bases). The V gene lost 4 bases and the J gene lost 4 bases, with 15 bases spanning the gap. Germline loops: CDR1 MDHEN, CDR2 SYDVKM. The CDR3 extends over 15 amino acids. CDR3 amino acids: CASSSRTSFADTQYF. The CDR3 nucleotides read TGTGCCAGCAGTTCCCGGACATCGTTCGCAGATACGCAGTATTTT.

CDR3 DNA: TGTGCCAGCAGCTTAGTGGGGGGACCGGGGGCAGATACGCAGTATTTT. Translated: CASSLVGGPGADTQYF. V gene TRBV28 combines with J gene TRBJ2-3; possible D gene TRBD2, 6 bases. Trimming pared 6 bases from V and 4 bases from J, leaving 20 bases between. CDR1 is MDHEN and CDR2 is SYDVKM in the germline V gene. CDR3 size: 16 residues.

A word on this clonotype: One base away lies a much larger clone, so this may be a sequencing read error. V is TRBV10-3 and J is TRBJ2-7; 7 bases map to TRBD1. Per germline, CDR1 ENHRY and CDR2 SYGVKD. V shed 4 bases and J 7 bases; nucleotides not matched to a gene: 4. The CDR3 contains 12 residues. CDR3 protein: CAISVTGEEQYF. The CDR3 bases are TGTGCCATCAGTGTTACAGGGGAGGAGCAGTACTTC.

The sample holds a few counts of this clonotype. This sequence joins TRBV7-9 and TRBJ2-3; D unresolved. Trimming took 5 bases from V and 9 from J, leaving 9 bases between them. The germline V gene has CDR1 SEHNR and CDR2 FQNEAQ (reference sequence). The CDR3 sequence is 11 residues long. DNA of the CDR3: TGTGCCAGCAGCCTCGGCACAACGCAGTATTTT. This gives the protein CASSLGTTQYF.